These 29 T cell receptor beta chains share one sample of origin, sequenced in a study of T cells in Graves' hyperthyroidism and ophthalmopathy. Authors of the study amplified TCR beta CDR3 regions from RNA transcripts. RT-PCR in the first round (using the HTBI primer set) targeted the TCR CDR3. TCRdb reanalysed the multiplex PCR reads using MiXCR and keeps one entry per CDR3 protein. The sample carries about 380,000 distinct CDR3 sequences, approximately 17% recorded once. Material for sequencing was blood. These receptors were obtained from a man younger than 35 with Graves' ophthalmopathy.

The table lists this clonotype with many counts. The chain recombines TRBV6-1 with TRBJ2-1; D gene ambiguous. V lost 6 bases to trimming and J lost 0 bases, with 30 bases between them. Germline loops: CDR1 MNHNS, CDR2 SASEGT. This CDR3 region has 21 residues. CDR3 DNA: TGTGCCAGCAGCTCAACCCCGAAAGGGCTCTCAACTTTAAGCTCCTACAATGAGCAGTTCTTC. This gives the protein CASSSTPKGLSTLSSYNEQFF.

The V and J genes are TRBV9 and TRBJ2-2, with D hard to call. Germline V gene data show CDR1 as SGDLS and CDR2 as YYNGEE. This CDR3 contains 12 residues. V was trimmed by 3 bases and J by 6 bases, leaving 6 bases between them. The CDR3 spells CASSAGAGELFF. CDR3 nucleotides: TGTGCCAGCAGCGCGGGCGCCGGGGAGCTGTTTTTT.

The chain recombines TRBV4-2 with TRBJ2-3, with TRBD2 as a possible D gene (5 bases). The germline V gene encodes CDR1 LGHNA and CDR2 YNFKEQ. The CDR3 spans 16 residues. Trimming pared 2 bases from V and 1 base from J, leaving 13 bases between. CDR3 in DNA: TGTGCCAGCAGCCAAAACAAAGGAGGTGGCACAGATACGCAGTATTTT. Its translation is CASSQNKGGGTDTQYF.

The sample holds many counts of this clonotype. V and J are TRBV20-1 and TRBJ2-7; weak D call: TRBD2 (6 bases). The germline V and J ends were trimmed by 7 bases and 2 bases, with 15 bases remaining between them. The CDR3 totals 13 residues. Germline CDR1 DFQATT, CDR2 SNEGSKA (reference sequence). The CDR3 is CSGVGGAPYEQYF. The DNA for the CDR3 is TGCAGTGGGGTGGGGGGAGCCCCCTACGAGCAGTACTTC.

There are many counts of this clonotype. This CDR3 is CASSRGGRSQDSPLHF. The DNA of the CDR3 is TGTGCCAGCAGCCGTGGAGGACGCTCCCAGGATTCACCCCTCCACTTT. The rearrangement joins TRBV3-1 to TRBJ1-6; no clear D gene. The CDR3 loop spans 16 amino acids. The V end lost 4 bases, the J end lost 8 bases, and 18 bases lay between the germline ends. Germline V gene sequence: CDR1 LGHDT, CDR2 YNNKEL (reference sequence).

This clonotype was detected a few times. This rearrangement joins TRBV5-1 to TRBJ1-3, with 9 bases identical to TRBD1. V gave up 5 bases and J gave up 2 bases; unmatched junction bases: 2. The CDR3 is 14 amino acids. The germline CDR1 and CDR2 sequences are SGHRS and YFSETQ. The CDR3 loop is CASSGTGPGNTIYF. The CDR3 coding sequence is TGCGCCAGCAGTGGGACAGGGCCTGGAAACACCATATATTTT.

For this clonotype: This clone may be a read error of a much larger clone one base away. The gene calls are TRBV12-3 or TRBV12-4 and TRBJ2-3; either TRBD1 or TRBD2 may supply D (6 bases each). This CDR3 comprises 17 residues. Trimming removed 2 bases from V and 3 bases from J, with 18 bases in between. CDR3 residues: CASSLTGRSGATDTQYF. The CDR3 DNA follows: TGTGCCAGCAGTTTAACCGGCCGGTCGGGGGCGACAGATACGCAGTATTTT.

The J gene is TRBJ1-5, the V gene TRBV6-1, with 8 bases lining up with TRBD1. The CDR3 spans 14 residues. In germline, CDR1 is MNHNS, CDR2 SASEGT. The V segment lost 6 bases and the J segment 5 bases; nucleotides outside the gene matches: 6. The CDR3 region is CASRSGQGHQPQHF. CDR3 DNA sequence: TGTGCCAGCAGATCAGGACAGGGCCATCAGCCCCAGCATTTT.

This clonotype was seen more than once but under ten times. V is TRBV20-1 and J is TRBJ1-1; 8 bases match TRBD1. With V trimmed by 5 bases and J by 0 bases, 2 bases remained unmatched. In germline, CDR1 is DFQATT, CDR2 SNEGSKA (reference sequence). The CDR3 is 13 amino acids. Written as DNA, the CDR3 is TGCAGTGCTTCCAGGGGGCTGAACACTGAAGCTTTCTTT. The encoded protein is CSASRGLNTEAFF.

This clonotype was detected ten times or more. The chain employs TRBV7-8 and TRBJ1-5; D is unresolved. Germline V lookup: CDR1 SGHVS, CDR2 FQNEAQ. V lost 2 bases to trimming and J lost 0 bases, with 14 bases between them. This CDR3 is built from 17 residues. CDR3 DNA: TGTGCCAGCAGCTTATCGAGCAAGCCTTATAGCAATCAGCCCCAGCATTTT. This encodes CASSLSSKPYSNQPQHF.

This clonotype was observed a handful of times. The chain couples TRBV5-1 to TRBJ1-2; TRBD1 aligns across 12 bases. With 4 bases clipped from V and 4 bases from J, the junction kept 8 bases outside the gene matches. The CDR3 has 16 amino acids. Germline V gene sequence: CDR1 SGHRS, CDR2 YFSETQ. The CDR3 nucleotides are TGCGCCAGCAGCCGGGGACAGGGGGCGCAGTCCTATGGCTACACCTTC. Its translation is CASSRGQGAQSYGYTF. Looking up the rest from reference TRBV5-1 and TRBJ1-2 gives the full variable domain: KAGVTQTPRYLIKTRGQQVTLSCSPISGHRSVSWYQQTPGQGLQFLFEYFSETQRNKGNFPGRFSGRQFSNSRSEMNVSTLELGDSALYLCASSRGQGAQSYGYTFGSGTRLTVV.

This chain connects TRBV19 to TRBJ1-6, with D possibly TRBD1 on 5 matching bases. The V end was cut by 10 bases, the J end by 9 bases, with 19 bases between. CDR3 length equals 14 residues. Germline CDR1 is LNHDA and CDR2 is SQIVND (reference sequence). The CDR3 is CATEEAIGVSPLHF. The CDR3 coding sequence is TGTGCCACCGAGGAAGCAATAGGGGTTTCACCCCTCCACTTT.

V gene TRBV24-1 combines with J gene TRBJ2-7; D ambiguous. CDR1 is KGHDR, CDR2 SFDVKD, per germline. V shed 6 bases and J shed 0 bases, with 8 bases lying between them. The CDR3 is made up of 13 amino acids. CDR3 nucleotide sequence: TGTGCCACCAGTTCTCCCAGCTCCTACGAGCAGTACTTC. Its protein is CATSSPSSYEQYF.

This clonotype was seen ten or more times. The rearrangement uses TRBV11-2 and TRBJ1-1; D is perhaps TRBD1 (6 bases). CDR1 SGHAT and CDR2 FQNNGV come from the germline V gene. The CDR3 spans 12 residues. Trimming removed 7 bases at V and 10 bases at J, with 16 bases between. CDR3 amino acids: CASTIEGGGAFF. CDR3 DNA sequence: TGTGCCAGCACTATTGAGGGGGGGGGAGCTTTCTTT.

This clonotype was recorded many times. In DNA form, the CDR3 reads TGTGCCAGCAGTGAAGGACTAGCGGGCGAAGAGACCCAGTACTTC. This sequence encodes CASSEGLAGEETQYF. V and J are TRBV2 and TRBJ2-5; TRBD2 matches 10 bases. This CDR3 is 15 amino acids long. Per germline, CDR1 SNHLY and CDR2 FYNNEI. V dropped 1 base and J dropped 3; count of bases not matched to a gene: 2.

In this sample, this clonotype turned up many times. The chain links TRBV18 to TRBJ2-5; 8 bases fit TRBD1. The CDR3 covers 14 residues. From germline, CDR1 is KGHSH and CDR2 LQKENI. The V and J ends lost 3 bases and 2 bases, in that order; junction bases with no gene match: 2. The CDR3 DNA follows: TGTGCCAGCTCACCGGGACAGGAGCAAGAGACCCAGTACTTC. Encoded protein: CASSPGQEQETQYF.

This clonotype appeared many times. V usage is TRBV19 and J usage is TRBJ1-2; the match to TRBD1 covers 7 bases. With V trimmed by 7 bases and J by 1 base, 12 bases remained unmatched. The germline V gene encodes CDR1 LNHDA and CDR2 SQIVND (reference sequence). CDR3 length: 16 residues. This chain's CDR3 is CASTLSPGQLNYGYTF. The CDR3, as DNA: TGTGCCAGTACACTTTCGCCGGGACAGCTTAACTATGGCTACACCTTC.

This clonotype was detected many times. In DNA, the CDR3 is TGTGCCAGCAGCCAAGTAGAGGGGGACACTGAAGCTTTCTTT. Protein: CASSQVEGDTEAFF. The V gene is TRBV3-1, the J gene TRBJ1-1; D might be TRBD1 (6 bases). V dropped 1 base and J dropped 3 bases, with 9 bases sitting between them. Looked up from germline, CDR1 is LGHDT and CDR2 is YNNKEL (reference sequence). CDR3 size: 14 residues.

This clonotype showed up many times. The V call is TRBV5-1, the J call TRBJ1-1; TRBD1 aligns across 9 bases. The V segment lost 4 bases and the J segment 7 bases; nucleotides outside the gene matches: 5. Looked up from germline, CDR1 is SGHRS and CDR2 is YFSETQ. CDR3 length: 13 amino acids. The CDR3 DNA reads TGCGCCAGCAGCCTTAGGACAGGGGTTGAAGCTTTCTTT. This encodes CASSLRTGVEAFF.

This clonotype was detected a few times. The chain combines TRBV27 with TRBJ2-5; TRBD1 matches 10 bases. The germline V gene has CDR1 MNHEY and CDR2 SMNVEV (reference sequence). The V segment lost 9 bases and the J segment 3 bases; nucleotides outside the gene matches: 4. This CDR3 region has 13 residues. The CDR3 sequence: CASRGQGKETQYF. CDR3 DNA: TGTGCCAGTCGGGGACAGGGGAAAGAGACCCAGTACTTC.

The chain combines TRBV6-1 with TRBJ2-7; D remains ambiguous. The CDR3 is made up of 12 amino acids. Trimming removed 7 bases at V and 4 bases at J, with 11 bases between. Germline CDR1 and CDR2: MNHNS and SASEGT. Written as DNA, the CDR3 is TGTGCCAGCAAGAAGCGAGATTACGAGCAGTACTTC. Residues: CASKKRDYEQYF.

The gene calls are TRBV7-2 and TRBJ1-1; 9 bases match TRBD1. The length of the CDR3 is 16 residues. Trimming cost V 5 bases and J 8 bases; bases outside gene matches: 15. CDR1 and CDR2 (germline): SGHTA, FQGNSA. CDR3: CASSPRTGEGGGEAFF. The DNA for the CDR3 is TGTGCCAGCAGCCCACGGACAGGGGAAGGGGGTGGGGAAGCTTTCTTT.

This clonotype was counted ten times or more. The J gene is TRBJ2-3, the V gene TRBV3-1, with D possibly TRBD1 on 5 matching bases. CDR3 length equals 15 residues. V was pared by 0 bases and J by 7 bases, with 14 bases between. Germline CDR1 is LGHDT and CDR2 is YNNKEL (reference sequence). In nucleotides, the CDR3 is TGTGCCAGCAGCCAAGATATAAGTAAGGGGAATACGCAGTATTTT. Amino acids: CASSQDISKGNTQYF.

The sample holds many counts of this clonotype. The chain recombines TRBV18 with TRBJ2-5, with D perhaps TRBD2 (6 bases). CDR3 size: 14 residues. Germline values: CDR1 KGHSH, CDR2 LQKENI. Trimming stripped 0 bases from V and 4 bases from J, with 9 bases between. CDR3 amino acids: CASSPPAGGETQYF. The DNA of the CDR3 is TGTGCCAGCTCACCACCGGCCGGGGGAGAGACCCAGTACTTC.

This clonotype turned up a few times. The chain couples TRBV19 to TRBJ1-1; D is unclear. This CDR3 comprises 11 residues. Deletions cut 3 bases from V and 7 bases from J, with 6 bases between. Germline-derived CDR1 and CDR2 are LNHDA and SQIVND (reference sequence). CDR3 sequence reads: CASSIGSEAFF. CDR3 nucleotide sequence: TGTGCCAGTAGTATTGGCAGTGAAGCTTTCTTT.

This clonotype was counted a few times. The chain joins TRBV18 to TRBJ2-3, with D possibly called TRBD1 or TRBD2 (5 bases each). V was cut by 4 bases and J by 4 bases, with 12 bases left in between. This CDR3 contains 14 residues. Per germline, CDR1 KGHSH and CDR2 LQKENI. The CDR3 loop is CASSRGPASDTQYF. As DNA, the CDR3 is TGTGCCAGCTCACGGGGACCAGCCTCAGATACGCAGTATTTT.

The table lists this clonotype with a few counts. The chain joins TRBV19 to TRBJ1-6; D call uncertain. V lost 5 bases, J lost 2 bases, and 16 bases lay in between. Germline-derived CDR1 and CDR2 are LNHDA and SQIVND (reference sequence). The CDR3 is 17 amino acids. CDR3 residues: CASSLRDRDTYNSPLHF. The CDR3 DNA is TGTGCCAGTAGTCTCCGGGATAGGGATACCTATAATTCACCCCTCCACTTT.

There are many counts of this clonotype. This chain uses TRBV7-9 with TRBJ1-1; D perhaps matches TRBD1 (5 bases). Germline V CDR1 and CDR2: SEHNR, FQNEAQ (reference sequence). V was clipped by 6 bases and J by 3 bases, with 11 bases between them. This CDR3 is 13 amino acids long. The CDR3 protein is CASSSGGYTEAFF. Here the CDR3 DNA reads TGTGCCAGCAGTTCTGGGGGTTACACTGAAGCTTTCTTT.

In this sample, this clonotype turned up many times. The chain recombines TRBV7-3 with TRBJ2-3, with 12 bases that match TRBD2. The CDR3 extends over 17 amino acids. V was clipped by 5 bases and J by 2 bases; unmatched bases: 8. The germline CDR1 and CDR2 sequences are SGHTA and FQGTGA. The CDR3 DNA reads as TGTGCCAGCAGCAAACAGGCTAGCGGGGGGGCCACAGATACGCAGTATTTT. This encodes CASSKQASGGATDTQYF.